These T cell receptor beta chains were read from a single sample in a study of blood T cell repertoires in COVID-19. Method: immunoSEQ multiplex PCR; TCRdb's copy keeps in-frame clones and lacks some. The table records over 90,000 clones, roughly 89% of them present only once. Material: peripheral blood. These TCRs come from a woman in her 50s with COVID-19, enrolled during active disease. CDR3s include the opening cysteine and the closing phenylalanine or tryptophan. D genes are given only for firm matches. Only part of the rows carry a size: once, few, many, or a class if the clone is expanded.

j_gene	v_gene	d_gene	abundance	CDR3nt	CDR3aa
TRBJ1-4	TRBV24-1	-	-	TGTGCCACCAGTGGACACCCCTATGAAAAACTGTTTTTT	CATSGHPYEKLFF
TRBJ2-1	TRBV7-3	-	-	TGTGCCAGCAGCTTGAGTTCGGGGACTTCAAATGAGCAGTTCTTC	CASSLSSGTSNEQFF
TRBJ2-6	TRBV10-3	-	-	TGTGCCATCACTGGTAGCGCGAGCTCTGGGGCCAACGTCCTGACTTTC	CAITGSASSGANVLTF
TRBJ2-7	TRBV7-9	TRBD2	-	TGTGCCAGCAGCTCACCGGGACTAGCAGCTGAGCAGTACTTC	CASSSPGLAAEQYF
TRBJ1-1	TRBV25-1	-	-	TGTGCCAGCATAAGGTCGGGGAGGGGTACTGAAGCTTTCTTT	CASIRSGRGTEAFF
TRBJ1-2	TRBV11-2	-	-	TGTGCCAGCAGCTTAGCCACCAGGGGTCATGGCTACACCTTC	CASSLATRGHGYTF
TRBJ1-1	TRBV19	-	few	TGTGCCAGTAGCCCACAGGGTTTGAACACTGAAGCTTTCTTT	CASSPQGLNTEAFF
TRBJ1-1	TRBV6-1	-	-	TGTGCCAGCTCTCTTCAGCGGGTGAACACTGAAGCTTTCTTT	CASSLQRVNTEAFF
TRBJ2-1	TRBV6-5	-	-	TGTGCCAGCAGTAAGGACTCCGGCTCCTACAATGAGCAGTTCTTC	CASSKDSGSYNEQFF
TRBJ2-7	TRBV28	TRBD1	-	TGTGCCAGCAGTGCAGGGGGCCGAGCGGGCGAGCAGTACTTC	CASSAGGRAGEQYF
TRBJ1-4	TRBV6-4	-	-	TGTGCCAGCGCAGGATCAGGGCTAGTTAATGAAAAACTGTTTTTT	CASAGSGLVNEKLFF
TRBJ2-3	TRBV27	-	-	TGTGCCAGCAGTTTAAGGGGGGGGCAAGGAGATACGCAGTATTTT	CASSLRGGQGDTQYF
TRBJ2-7	TRBV11-3	TRBD1	once	TGTGCCAGCAGCTCCGGGACAGACTCCGCGACGCTCCTCTACGAGCAGTACTTC	CASSSGTDSATLLYEQYF
TRBJ2-3	TRBV5-1	-	-	TGCGCCAGCAGCTTACAAGCGGGTCCAACAGATACGCAGTATTTT	CASSLQAGPTDTQYF
TRBJ1-1	TRBV7-9	-	-	TGTGCCAGCAGCTTAAGGGGGGGCACTGAAGCTTTCTTT	CASSLRGGTEAFF
TRBJ1-2	TRBV6-4	-	-	TGTGCCAGCCGGAGGGGTCCCAACTATGGCTACACCTTC	CASRRGPNYGYTF
TRBJ1-4	TRBV5-1	-	-	TGCGCCAGCAGCTTATTAGGGGGAACTAATGAAAAACTGTTTTTT	CASSLLGGTNEKLFF
TRBJ1-2	TRBV6-6	TRBD1	-	TGTGCCAGCAGTTACAGACAGGGCGCTTCATCGAATGGCTACACCTTC	CASSYRQGASSNGYTF
TRBJ2-1	TRBV3-1/TRBV3-2	TRBD2	-	TGTGCCAGCAGCCAAACGGCAATGCCTAGCGGGGGGCACTACAATGAGCAGTTCTTC	CASSQTAMPSGGHYNEQFF
TRBJ2-7	TRBV6-5	TRBD2	few	TGTGCCAGCAGCCCCGAATCGGGGGGTACGCGTCAGTACTTC	CASSPESGGTRQYF
TRBJ1-3	TRBV27	-	-	TGTGCCAGCAGTTTAAGGGGGATCGGAAACACCATATATTTT	CASSLRGIGNTIYF
TRBJ1-5	TRBV28	-	-	TGTGCCAGCAGCCCTACACCGGGAGGTCGACAGCCCCAGCATTTT	CASSPTPGGRQPQHF
TRBJ2-1	TRBV5-4	-	many	TGTGCCAGCAGCTTGAGGGGGAATCAGTTCTTC	CASSLRGNQFF
TRBJ2-1	TRBV29-1	-	-	TGCAGCGTCCCCCTGACAGTTTTTTCGGATAATGAGCAGTTCTTC	CSVPLTVFSDNEQFF
TRBJ2-3	TRBV10-2	TRBD1	-	TGCGCCAGCTCGCTGAGGACAGGTAGCACAGATACGCAGTATTTT	CASSLRTGSTDTQYF
TRBJ1-6	TRBV11-3	TRBD1	-	TGTGCCAGCAGCTCGACAGGGGGCGGTTCACCCCTCCACTTT	CASSSTGGGSPLHF
TRBJ1-1	TRBV15	TRBD1	-	TGTGCCACCAGTGGACAGGGTTCTAGCACTGAAGCTTTCTTT	CATSGQGSSTEAFF
TRBJ2-5	TRBV7-8	TRBD1	-	TGTGCCAGCAGCTTATCCTGGATAAGGACAGGGGGCCAACAAACCCAGTACTTC	CASSLSWIRTGGQQTQYF
TRBJ1-5	TRBV10-3	-	-	TGTGCCACTTCCCCCGGGGGGAGCAATCAGCCCCAGCATTTT	CATSPGGSNQPQHF
TRBJ2-3	TRBV7-2	TRBD2	once	TGTGCCAGCAGCTCTGGACTAGCGGGGGTCGATAGCACAGATACGCAGTATTTT	CASSSGLAGVDSTDTQYF
TRBJ2-3	TRBV5-1	TRBD1	-	TGCGCCAGCAGCTGGGTACTTTCCGGGACAGGGGGCGCAGATACGCAGTATTTT	CASSWVLSGTGGADTQYF
TRBJ2-1	TRBV30	-	-	TGTGCCTGGGGTTCTGTGGGAGATGAGCAGTTCTTC	CAWGSVGDEQFF
TRBJ1-3	TRBV10-3	TRBD1	-	TGTGCCATCAGTGGGACAGGCCTGAGCTCTGGAAACACCATATATTTT	CAISGTGLSSGNTIYF
TRBJ1-1	TRBV11-2	TRBD1	-	TGTGCCACCTGGGTACGCACGCCAGGGGGCACTGAAGCTTTCTTT	CATWVRTPGGTEAFF
TRBJ2-2	TRBV5-4	TRBD1	once	TGTGCCAGCACGGACAAGCGCCAGGGGGCTTCCGGGGAGCTGTTTTTT	CASTDKRQGASGELFF
TRBJ2-7	TRBV18	-	-	TGTGCCAGCTCACCGACAGTTCTCGAGCAGTACTTC	CASSPTVLEQYF
TRBJ1-5	TRBV28	-	-	TGTGCCAGCAGACTCCAGGGGAATGGAAATCAGCCCCAGCATTTT	CASRLQGNGNQPQHF
TRBJ2-3	TRBV13	TRBD2	-	TGTGCCAGCAGCTTACTTACTAGCGGGGGGGCTGATACGCAGTATTTT	CASSLLTSGGADTQYF
TRBJ1-5	TRBV11-1	TRBD1	-	TGTGCCAGCAGCCTGACAGGGGGACAGCCCCAGCATTTT	CASSLTGGQPQHF
TRBJ1-3	TRBV6-2/TRBV6-3	-	-	TGTGCCAGCAGTTACAACGGGGTGTACGGAAACACCATATATTTT	CASSYNGVYGNTIYF
TRBJ2-1	TRBV9	TRBD2	-	TGTGCCAGCAGCGTAGAAGTAGCGGGTCTCTACAATGAGCAGTTCTTC	CASSVEVAGLYNEQFF
TRBJ2-3	TRBV10-1	TRBD2	few	TGCGCCAGCAGTGGGACTAGACCCACAGATACGCAGTATTTT	CASSGTRPTDTQYF
TRBJ1-2	TRBV29-1	-	-	TGCAGCGTTTCTTTAGGGGATGGCTACACCTTC	CSVSLGDGYTF
TRBJ1-2	TRBV5-1	-	-	TGCGCCAGCAGCTTGACACCCAAGAATGGCTACACCTTC	CASSLTPKNGYTF
TRBJ1-2	TRBV6-5	-	-	TGTGCCAGCAGTTATGGTAGGGGCAGCTCCAACTATGGCTACACCTTC	CASSYGRGSSNYGYTF
TRBJ2-2	TRBV6-5	-	-	TGTGCCAGCATCCAAGACAGAAACACCGGGGAGCTGTTTTTT	CASIQDRNTGELFF
TRBJ1-1	TRBV30	-	-	TGTGCCTGGAGCCAGGGGAACACTGAAGCTTTCTTT	CAWSQGNTEAFF
TRBJ2-3	TRBV6-4	-	-	TGTGCCAGCAGTGACCAAGGGCGGGAAGATACGCAGTATTTT	CASSDQGREDTQYF
TRBJ1-6	TRBV14	-	-	TGTGCCAGCAGCCAAGATGAGGCGAGCTCCTATAATTCACCCCTCCACTTT	CASSQDEASSYNSPLHF
TRBJ1-1	TRBV6-5	-	-	TGTGCCAGCAAGCAGGAGGTCATCACTGAAGCTTTCTTT	CASKQEVITEAFF